These T cell receptor beta chains were read from a single sample in a study of radiotherapy plus CTLA-4 blockade in lung cancer. The assay was immunoSEQ multiplex PCR, and TCRdb's table has in-frame clones only and misses some. This sample yields more than 75,000 clones, of which approximately 75% are seen a single time; about 3% belongs to the top ten. Sample: peripheral blood, taken from a patient treated with radiotherapy plus ipilimumab. The receptors derive from a human donor with non-small cell lung cancer who had a partial response to radiotherapy plus ipilimumab. Some clones in this sample may be carry-over from other donors' samples. Both conserved end residues are part of each CDR3. A D gene is named only where the DNA matches it firmly. Clone sizes are given selectively: once, few, many, or a class where the clone is expanded.

cdr3_length: 15
d_call: TRBD1
j_call: TRBJ1-5
v_call: TRBV5-4
clone_size: few
cdr3_aa: CASSYGQGLNQPQHF
cdr3_nt: TGTGCCAGCAGCTATGGACAGGGGCTGAATCAGCCCCAGCATTTT

cdr3_length: 16
d_call: TRBD2
j_call: TRBJ2-5
v_call: TRBV9
clone_size: -
cdr3_aa: CASSVDLGGVQETQYF
cdr3_nt: TGTGCCAGCAGCGTAGACTTGGGGGGGGTCCAAGAGACCCAGTACTTC

cdr3_length: 14
d_call: TRBD1
j_call: TRBJ1-2
v_call: TRBV2
clone_size: many
cdr3_aa: CASTGTALNYGYTF
cdr3_nt: TGTGCCAGCACCGGGACAGCCCTTAACTATGGCTACACCTTC

cdr3_length: 14
d_call: -
j_call: TRBJ2-7
v_call: TRBV5-1
clone_size: -
cdr3_aa: CASSLDTGQGEQYF
cdr3_nt: TGCGCCAGCAGCTTGGATACAGGGCAGGGGGAGCAGTACTTC

cdr3_length: 14
d_call: -
j_call: TRBJ1-2
v_call: TRBV7-2
clone_size: once
cdr3_aa: CAGAGTRPNYGYTF
cdr3_nt: TGTGCCGGAGCGGGGACCAGGCCTAACTATGGCTACACCTTC

cdr3_length: 15
d_call: TRBD2
j_call: TRBJ2-7
v_call: TRBV7-2
clone_size: -
cdr3_aa: CASSSTSGRGYEQYF
cdr3_nt: TGTGCCAGCAGCTCGACTAGCGGGAGGGGCTACGAGCAGTACTTC

cdr3_length: 13
d_call: -
j_call: TRBJ1-3
v_call: TRBV27
clone_size: -
cdr3_aa: CASSSGAGNTIYF
cdr3_nt: TGTGCCAGCAGCTCAGGGGCTGGAAACACCATATATTTT

cdr3_length: 15
d_call: -
j_call: TRBJ2-2
v_call: TRBV7-2
clone_size: -
cdr3_aa: CASSLSLTDTGELFF
cdr3_nt: TGTGCCAGCAGCTTATCACTAACGGACACCGGGGAGCTGTTTTTT

cdr3_length: 15
d_call: -
j_call: TRBJ1-2
v_call: TRBV6-5
clone_size: -
cdr3_aa: CASSYSSRGGNGYTF
cdr3_nt: TGTGCCAGCAGTTACTCGAGTCGCGGGGGTAATGGCTACACCTTC

cdr3_length: 15
d_call: TRBD1
j_call: TRBJ2-3
v_call: TRBV25-1
clone_size: -
cdr3_aa: CASTSDRGVPDTQYF
cdr3_nt: TGTGCCAGCACGTCAGACAGGGGGGTCCCAGATACGCAGTATTTT

cdr3_length: 13
d_call: -
j_call: TRBJ1-1
v_call: TRBV25-1
clone_size: once
cdr3_aa: CASISGFNTEAFF
cdr3_nt: TGTGCCAGCATCTCAGGGTTCAACACTGAAGCTTTCTTT

cdr3_length: 17
d_call: -
j_call: TRBJ2-7
v_call: TRBV11-2
clone_size: -
cdr3_aa: CASSLDLGILGRNEQYF
cdr3_nt: TGTGCCAGCAGCTTAGATTTAGGGATACTAGGTCGTAACGAGCAGTACTTC

cdr3_length: 16
d_call: TRBD2
j_call: TRBJ2-5
v_call: TRBV7-3
clone_size: -
cdr3_aa: CASSLFGGRAGETQYF
cdr3_nt: TGTGCCAGCAGCTTATTCGGCGGGAGGGCCGGGGAGACCCAGTACTTC

cdr3_length: 15
d_call: -
j_call: TRBJ1-1
v_call: TRBV5-1
clone_size: -
cdr3_aa: CASRPLQGGDTEAFF
cdr3_nt: TGCGCCAGCAGACCACTACAGGGTGGGGACACTGAAGCTTTCTTT

cdr3_length: 15
d_call: TRBD1
j_call: TRBJ2-7
v_call: TRBV2
clone_size: -
cdr3_aa: CASSEAGTGRHEQYF
cdr3_nt: TGTGCCAGCAGTGAAGCCGGGACAGGCAGACACGAGCAGTACTTC

cdr3_length: 13
d_call: -
j_call: TRBJ2-4
v_call: TRBV6-5
clone_size: -
cdr3_aa: CASRLDSKNIQYF
cdr3_nt: TGTGCCAGCAGGTTGGACAGCAAAAACATTCAGTACTTC

cdr3_length: 14
d_call: TRBD1
j_call: TRBJ1-2
v_call: TRBV11-2
clone_size: -
cdr3_aa: CASSSGGEGAGYTF
cdr3_nt: TGTGCCAGCAGCTCAGGGGGCGAAGGCGCTGGCTACACCTTC

cdr3_length: 15
d_call: -
j_call: TRBJ1-1
v_call: TRBV6-5
clone_size: few
cdr3_aa: CASSWVAGANTEAFF
cdr3_nt: TGTGCCAGCAGTTGGGTAGCGGGGGCTAACACTGAAGCTTTCTTT

cdr3_length: 14
d_call: TRBD1
j_call: TRBJ1-2
v_call: TRBV15
clone_size: -
cdr3_aa: CATSRKQGASGYTF
cdr3_nt: TGTGCCACCAGTCGAAAACAGGGGGCTTCTGGCTACACCTTC

cdr3_length: 14
d_call: -
j_call: TRBJ2-3
v_call: TRBV7-2
clone_size: -
cdr3_aa: CASSLRGRADTQYF
cdr3_nt: TGTGCCAGCAGCTTAAGAGGGCGAGCAGATACGCAGTATTTT

cdr3_length: 15
d_call: TRBD1
j_call: TRBJ1-2
v_call: TRBV7-2
clone_size: -
cdr3_aa: CASSSGQGSRYGYTF
cdr3_nt: TGTGCCAGCAGCTCCGGACAGGGAAGTCGGTATGGCTACACCTTC

cdr3_length: 14
d_call: -
j_call: TRBJ2-7
v_call: TRBV27
clone_size: -
cdr3_aa: CASSWAGTDYEQYF
cdr3_nt: TGTGCCAGCAGTTGGGCCGGGACTGATTACGAGCAGTACTTC

cdr3_length: 14
d_call: -
j_call: TRBJ1-1
v_call: TRBV19
clone_size: -
cdr3_aa: CASLSSFGGTEAFF
cdr3_nt: TGTGCCAGTTTAAGTAGTTTTGGTGGCACTGAAGCTTTCTTT

cdr3_length: 13
d_call: TRBD1
j_call: TRBJ2-2
v_call: TRBV28
clone_size: -
cdr3_aa: CASHRGHTGELFF
cdr3_nt: TGTGCCAGTCACAGGGGCCACACCGGGGAGCTGTTTTTT

cdr3_length: 15
d_call: -
j_call: TRBJ2-5
v_call: TRBV14
clone_size: -
cdr3_aa: CASSQGVVVRETQYF
cdr3_nt: TGTGCCAGCAGCCAAGGAGTCGTGGTTCGGGAGACCCAGTACTTC

cdr3_length: 15
d_call: -
j_call: TRBJ1-5
v_call: TRBV7-2
clone_size: -
cdr3_aa: CASSLGGTTIQPQHF
cdr3_nt: TGTGCCAGCAGCTTAGGAGGAACAACCATTCAGCCCCAGCATTTT

cdr3_length: 12
d_call: TRBD1
j_call: TRBJ2-1
v_call: TRBV27
clone_size: -
cdr3_aa: CATQGDYNEQFF
cdr3_nt: TGTGCCACCCAGGGGGACTACAATGAGCAGTTCTTC

cdr3_length: 15
d_call: TRBD1
j_call: TRBJ2-3
v_call: TRBV5-1
clone_size: -
cdr3_aa: CASGRRDRVTDTQYF
cdr3_nt: TGCGCCAGCGGAAGACGGGACAGGGTCACAGATACGCAGTATTTT

cdr3_length: 15
d_call: TRBD2
j_call: TRBJ2-1
v_call: TRBV27
clone_size: -
cdr3_aa: CASSLRSGTQHEQFF
cdr3_nt: TGTGCCAGCAGTTTGAGAAGCGGGACCCAACATGAGCAGTTCTTC

cdr3_length: 14
d_call: TRBD1
j_call: TRBJ2-3
v_call: TRBV6-6
clone_size: many
cdr3_aa: CASSYIRGQGTQYF
cdr3_nt: TGTGCCAGCAGTTACATTAGGGGACAGGGGACGCAGTATTTT

cdr3_length: 15
d_call: TRBD2
j_call: TRBJ2-3
v_call: TRBV6-1
clone_size: -
cdr3_aa: CASSNIAGGVDTQYF
cdr3_nt: TGTGCCAGCAGTAACATAGCGGGGGGCGTGGATACGCAGTATTTT

cdr3_length: 15
d_call: TRBD2
j_call: TRBJ2-2
v_call: TRBV28
clone_size: -
cdr3_aa: CASSRSGRKTGELFF
cdr3_nt: TGTGCCAGCAGTCGAAGCGGGAGAAAGACCGGGGAGCTGTTTTTT

cdr3_length: 14
d_call: TRBD1
j_call: TRBJ2-7
v_call: TRBV10-3
clone_size: -
cdr3_aa: CAIRDSSAGYEQYF
cdr3_nt: TGTGCCATCCGGGACAGCTCCGCGGGCTACGAGCAGTACTTC

cdr3_length: 16
d_call: TRBD2
j_call: TRBJ2-7
v_call: TRBV5-8
clone_size: -
cdr3_aa: CASSLSSGTPRYEQYF
cdr3_nt: TGTGCCAGCAGCCTTTCTAGCGGGACGCCACGCTACGAGCAGTACTTC

cdr3_length: 15
d_call: TRBD1
j_call: TRBJ2-1
v_call: TRBV5-6
clone_size: once
cdr3_aa: CASSLMDRALNEQFF
cdr3_nt: TGTGCCAGCAGCTTGATGGACAGGGCGTTAAATGAGCAGTTCTTC

cdr3_length: 13
d_call: -
j_call: TRBJ1-4
v_call: TRBV7-2
clone_size: -
cdr3_aa: CASSLLQGEKLFF
cdr3_nt: TGTGCCAGCAGCTTACTCCAGGGAGAAAAACTGTTTTTT

cdr3_length: 18
d_call: TRBD2
j_call: TRBJ2-3
v_call: TRBV4-1
clone_size: few
cdr3_aa: CASSQLPLRLAGAGTQYF
cdr3_nt: TGCGCCAGCAGCCAACTACCTCTCCGACTAGCGGGGGCCGGGACGCAGTATTTT

cdr3_length: 15
d_call: -
j_call: TRBJ1-1
v_call: TRBV18
clone_size: once
cdr3_aa: CASRPGGGEGAEAFF
cdr3_nt: TGTGCCAGCCGACCTGGGGGGGGCGAGGGGGCTGAAGCTTTCTTT

cdr3_length: 14
d_call: -
j_call: TRBJ1-2
v_call: TRBV6-5
clone_size: once
cdr3_aa: CASSYTYGAYGYTF
cdr3_nt: TGTGCCAGCAGTTACACATATGGAGCCTATGGCTACACCTTC

cdr3_length: 17
d_call: TRBD2
j_call: TRBJ2-1
v_call: TRBV19
clone_size: -
cdr3_aa: CASSIDPPGLGYNEQFF
cdr3_nt: TGTGCCAGTAGTATAGACCCCCCAGGACTAGGCTACAATGAGCAGTTCTTC

cdr3_length: 18
d_call: TRBD2
j_call: TRBJ2-4
v_call: TRBV5-6
clone_size: -
cdr3_aa: CASSSEDLAGLAKNIQYF
cdr3_nt: TGTGCCAGCAGCTCAGAGGATCTAGCGGGACTAGCCAAAAACATTCAGTACTTC

cdr3_length: 13
d_call: TRBD1
j_call: TRBJ1-2
v_call: TRBV6-7
clone_size: few
cdr3_aa: CASSLDRSYGYTF
cdr3_nt: TGTGCCAGCAGCTTGGACAGGAGCTATGGCTACACCTTC

cdr3_length: 17
d_call: TRBD1
j_call: TRBJ2-5
v_call: TRBV18
clone_size: -
cdr3_aa: CASSPFSHRGPQETQYF
cdr3_nt: TGTGCCAGCTCACCATTTTCCCACAGGGGGCCGCAAGAGACCCAGTACTTC

cdr3_length: 13
d_call: TRBD1
j_call: TRBJ1-4
v_call: TRBV6-5
clone_size: -
cdr3_aa: CASSGTEGEKLFF
cdr3_nt: TGTGCCAGCAGCGGGACAGAAGGGGAAAAACTGTTTTTT

cdr3_length: 13
d_call: -
j_call: TRBJ2-7
v_call: TRBV10-3
clone_size: -
cdr3_aa: CAIRTGSNYEQYF
cdr3_nt: TGTGCCATCAGAACCGGGAGTAACTACGAGCAGTACTTC

cdr3_length: 14
d_call: -
j_call: TRBJ1-1
v_call: TRBV6-1
clone_size: -
cdr3_aa: CASRQQGPNTEAFF
cdr3_nt: TGTGCCAGCAGACAACAGGGACCGAACACTGAAGCTTTCTTT

cdr3_length: 15
d_call: -
j_call: TRBJ2-2
v_call: TRBV7-3
clone_size: once
cdr3_aa: CASSLHSRSTGELFF
cdr3_nt: TGTGCCAGCAGCCTACATTCTAGGAGCACCGGGGAGCTGTTTTTT

cdr3_length: 15
d_call: TRBD2
j_call: TRBJ2-7
v_call: TRBV18
clone_size: -
cdr3_aa: CASSPLGTRSDEQYF
cdr3_nt: TGTGCCAGCTCACCATTGGGGACTAGATCTGACGAGCAGTACTTC

cdr3_length: 14
d_call: TRBD1
j_call: TRBJ1-1
v_call: TRBV6-5
clone_size: -
cdr3_aa: CASTRTGGWTEAFF
cdr3_nt: TGTGCCAGCACCCGGACAGGCGGGTGGACTGAAGCTTTCTTT

cdr3_length: 14
d_call: -
j_call: TRBJ2-3
v_call: TRBV2
clone_size: -
cdr3_aa: CASTSGHRTDTQYF
cdr3_nt: TGTGCCAGCACCTCGGGACACCGCACAGATACGCAGTATTTT

cdr3_length: 14
d_call: -
j_call: TRBJ1-5
v_call: TRBV29-1
clone_size: -
cdr3_aa: CSVVLYSSNQPQHF
cdr3_nt: TGCAGCGTTGTATTATACAGTAGCAATCAGCCCCAGCATTTT

cdr3_length: 15
d_call: -
j_call: TRBJ1-4
v_call: TRBV19
clone_size: few
cdr3_aa: CASSTIRGRNEKLFF
cdr3_nt: TGTGCCAGTAGTACAATCAGGGGACGGAACGAAAAACTGTTTTTT

cdr3_length: 17
d_call: TRBD2
j_call: TRBJ2-3
v_call: TRBV5-4
clone_size: -
cdr3_aa: CASSSRTSGSFTDTQYF
cdr3_nt: TGTGCCAGCAGCTCAAGGACTAGCGGGAGTTTTACAGATACGCAGTATTTT

cdr3_length: 16
d_call: TRBD1
j_call: TRBJ1-5
v_call: TRBV19
clone_size: -
cdr3_aa: CASSPTGLRGNQPQHF
cdr3_nt: TGTGCCAGTAGTCCGACAGGGCTGAGGGGCAATCAGCCCCAGCATTTT

cdr3_length: 15
d_call: TRBD2
j_call: TRBJ2-1
v_call: TRBV5-1
clone_size: once
cdr3_aa: CASSRVLAGEVEQFF
cdr3_nt: TGCGCCAGCAGCCGGGTCCTAGCGGGAGAGGTTGAGCAGTTCTTC

cdr3_length: 15
d_call: TRBD1
j_call: TRBJ2-1
v_call: TRBV15
clone_size: once
cdr3_aa: CATRTGEGVRNEQFF
cdr3_nt: TGTGCCACCAGGACAGGGGAAGGGGTGAGGAATGAGCAGTTCTTC

cdr3_length: 14
d_call: TRBD2
j_call: TRBJ2-3
v_call: TRBV27
clone_size: -
cdr3_aa: CASSLASGKDTQYF
cdr3_nt: TGTGCCAGCAGTTTGGCTAGCGGGAAGGATACGCAGTATTTT